The source of this T cell receptor beta chain is a study of cytomegalovirus exposure and HLA in healthy donors. Overall study: Approximately 200 million T cells yielded roughly 120 million unique TCR beta sequences in earlier analysis. Study-level points and caveats: In an earlier analysis, in around 590 donors, most V segments appeared productive either ~90% or ~30% of the time. Presence/absence analyses assumed roughly uniform sequencing depth across donors. Among immune exposure information, only CMV serostatus was available.

The PCR used 60 Vbeta and 13 Jbeta primers. Some clones are missing from TCRdb's copy, which holds only in-frame ones; the method was immunoSEQ multiplex PCR. Found here are fewer than 200,000 clones, about 75% of them singletons; the top ten hold around 3%. Germline values: CDR1 SNHLY, CDR2 FYNNEI. The CDR3 is made up of 14 amino acids. V lost 4 bases and J lost 0, with 7 bases in between. The table lists this clone with a count of one. What it binds is not known. This rearrangement joins TRBV2 to TRBJ1-3; possible D gene TRBD1, 6 bases. The sequencing sample was made of PBMCs. This TCR derives from a woman between 45 and 60 years old in good health and CMV-seropositive. DNA for the CDR3: TGTGCCAGCAGTGCGGACAGCTCTGGAAACACCATATATTTT. Protein product: CASSADSSGNTIYF.